Listed below are T cell receptor beta chains from one sample, sequenced in a study of blood T cell repertoires in COVID-19. Here immunoSEQ multiplex PCR was the method, and the copy in TCRdb shows in-frame clones only, minus some. The data contain 60,000 to 90,000 clones, around nine tenths of them singletons. The sequenced sample consisted of peripheral blood. The origin of the receptors is a woman older than 75 with active or convalescent COVID-19. Each CDR3 is given with its conserved first and last residue. The D gene is left open where the match is weak. The size entry is marked missing in some rows and otherwise reads once, few, many or a size class.

CDR3 | DNA | V | size | J | D
CASSLDGLPEGQYF | TGTGCCAGCAGCTTGGACGGATTACCTGAGGGGCAGTACTTC | TRBV5-8 | . | TRBJ2-7 | .
CSARDRGKLFF | TGCAGTGCTAGAGATCGGGGAAAACTGTTTTTT | TRBV20-1 | . | TRBJ1-4 | .
CASRRDRGTDTQYF | TGTGCCAGCAGGCGGGACAGGGGCACAGATACGCAGTATTTT | TRBV6-5 | . | TRBJ2-3 | TRBD1
CASSGPIAALNTGELFF | TGTGCCAGCAGCGGACCGATAGCGGCCTTGAACACCGGGGAGCTGTTTTTT | TRBV9 | . | TRBJ2-2 | .
CAWSPGETQYF | TGTGCCTGGAGTCCCGGAGAGACCCAGTACTTC | TRBV30 | . | TRBJ2-5 | .
CASSGHRGEKLFF | TGTGCCAGCAGTGGCCACAGGGGGGAAAAACTGTTTTTT | TRBV6-4 | many | TRBJ1-4 | TRBD1
CASSERGYGRGLGELFF | TGTGCCAGCAGTGAACGGGGATACGGACGAGGACTGGGGGAGCTGTTTTTT | TRBV25-1 | . | TRBJ2-2 | .
CASSPQYGAYEQYF | TGTGCCAGCAGCCCGCAATATGGAGCCTACGAGCAGTACTTC | TRBV7-9 | . | TRBJ2-7 | .
CAISEGVVARGVETQYF | TGTGCCATCAGTGAGGGGGTGGTGGCCCGCGGGGTAGAGACCCAGTACTTC | TRBV10-3 | . | TRBJ2-5 | .
CASSSTGGSHEQYF | TGCGCCAGCAGCTCGACAGGGGGCTCCCACGAGCAGTACTTC | TRBV5-1 | . | TRBJ2-7 | TRBD1
CASSLDRTVNTEAFF | TGCGCCAGCAGCTTGGATCGGACAGTGAACACTGAAGCTTTCTTT | TRBV5-1 | few | TRBJ1-1 | .
CASSYSHPGGRYSYEQYF | TGTGCCAGCAGTTACTCGCACCCCGGGGGGCGTTACTCCTACGAGCAGTACTTC | TRBV6-2/TRBV6-3 | . | TRBJ2-7 | .
CASSFIRQGFNVLTF | TGCGCCAGCAGCTTTATCAGACAGGGGTTCAACGTCCTGACTTTC | TRBV5-1 | . | TRBJ2-6 | TRBD1
CASRITGTNTGELFF | TGTGCCAGCAGGATTACAGGGACGAACACCGGGGAGCTGTTTTTT | TRBV6-6 | . | TRBJ2-2 | .
CASSLRFEDRANTGELFF | TGTGCCAGCAGTTTACGGTTCGAGGACAGGGCGAACACCGGGGAGCTGTTTTTT | TRBV28 | . | TRBJ2-2 | TRBD1
CATSTGQGYEQYF | TGTGCCACCAGCACGGGACAGGGCTACGAGCAGTACTTC | TRBV15 | . | TRBJ2-7 | TRBD1
CASSIRGGFGNEQFF | TGTGCCAGTAGTATAAGAGGGGGCTTCGGGAATGAGCAGTTCTTC | TRBV19 | . | TRBJ2-1 | TRBD1
CAISEHLGAEAFF | TGTGCCATCAGTGAGCATCTGGGCGCTGAAGCTTTCTTT | TRBV10-3 | once | TRBJ1-1 | .
CASSGQGYDEQYF | TGTGCCAGCAGTGGACAGGGTTACGACGAGCAGTACTTC | TRBV2 | . | TRBJ2-7 | TRBD1
CASSPPSYEQYF | TGCGCCAGCAGCCCCCCGTCCTACGAGCAGTACTTC | TRBV5-1 | . | TRBJ2-7 | .
CASSRTSGRGNEQFF | TGTGCCAGCAGTCGGACTAGCGGGAGGGGTAATGAGCAGTTCTTC | TRBV28 | . | TRBJ2-1 | TRBD2
CASSLAGTGGNEKLFF | TGCGCCAGCAGCTTGGCCGGGACAGGGGGTAATGAAAAACTGTTTTTT | TRBV5-1 | . | TRBJ1-4 | TRBD1
CASSLRQGFYTF | TGTGCCAGCAGTTTACGACAGGGGTTCTACACCTTC | TRBV28 | . | TRBJ1-2 | TRBD1
CASDGRTNTGELFF | TGTGCCAGCGATGGCCGCACGAACACCGGGGAGCTGTTTTTT | TRBV6-5 | . | TRBJ2-2 | .
CASSPGQGGLEQYF | TGTGCCAGCAGCCCAGGACAGGGGGGACTCGAGCAGTACTTC | TRBV7-2 | few | TRBJ2-7 | TRBD1
CANSKGAYEQYF | TGTGCCAACAGCAAAGGAGCCTACGAGCAGTACTTC | TRBV21-1 | . | TRBJ2-7 | .
CASSDSYNEQFF | TGCGCCAGCAGCGACAGCTACAATGAGCAGTTCTTC | TRBV5-1 | . | TRBJ2-1 | .
CASRGDKHFEAFF | TGTGCCAGCAGGGGGGACAAGCACTTTGAAGCTTTCTTT | TRBV2 | . | TRBJ1-1 | .
CASSWRGLDEQFF | TGCGCCAGCAGCTGGAGGGGGCTCGATGAGCAGTTCTTC | TRBV5-1 | . | TRBJ2-1 | .
CAAVQAREQYF | TGTGCTGCAGTCCAAGCTAGGGAGCAGTACTTC | TRBV30 | . | TRBJ2-7 | .
CASSRDYMETQYF | TGTGCCAGCAGCCGGGACTATATGGAGACCCAGTACTTC | TRBV7-2 | . | TRBJ2-5 | TRBD2
CASSLELRYEQYF | TGTGCCAGCAGCTTAGAGCTGAGGTACGAGCAGTACTTC | TRBV7-2 | few | TRBJ2-7 | .
CASSSLAASYEQYF | TGTGCCAGCAGCTCGCTAGCGGCTTCCTACGAGCAGTACTTC | TRBV7-2 | . | TRBJ2-7 | TRBD2
CASSGGQPQHF | TGTGCCAGCAGCGGTGGTCAGCCCCAGCATTTT | TRBV2 | . | TRBJ1-5 | .
CASHGGEGNEQFF | TGTGCCAGCCACGGTGGGGAGGGGAATGAGCAGTTCTTC | TRBV2 | . | TRBJ2-1 | TRBD2
CASYPGQDYNEQFF | TGTGCCTCCTATCCGGGACAGGACTACAATGAGCAGTTCTTC | TRBV28 | . | TRBJ2-1 | TRBD1
CASSQDWRRETQYF | TGTGCCAGCAGCCAGGACTGGCGGCGGGAGACCCAGTACTTC | TRBV3-1/TRBV3-2 | . | TRBJ2-5 | .
CASSSGLVYNEQFF | TGTGCCAGCAGTTCGGGACTAGTTTACAATGAGCAGTTCTTC | TRBV27 | few | TRBJ2-1 | TRBD2
CATSDRMGQGLAGLGEQFF | TGTGCCACCAGTGACCGGATGGGACAGGGACTAGCGGGACTTGGTGAGCAGTTCTTC | TRBV24-1 | . | TRBJ2-1 | TRBD2
CASQSGSSYNEQFF | TGTGCCAGTCAAAGCGGGAGCTCCTACAATGAGCAGTTCTTC | TRBV6-6 | . | TRBJ2-1 | TRBD2
CASSPSVETQYF | TGTGCCAGTAGTCCATCAGTAGAGACCCAGTACTTC | TRBV19 | . | TRBJ2-5 | .
CASSLAGGQDGYTF | TGTGCCAGCAGCTTGGCCGGGGGTCAGGATGGCTACACCTTC | TRBV5-4 | . | TRBJ1-2 | .